This paragraph covers one TCR beta chain sequence. In the authors' workflow: Nucleated cell number was recorded as an estimate derived from reference gene primer amplification. Only in-frame clones appear in the TCRdb table, and some are missing; sequencing was by immunoSEQ multiplex PCR. V and J calls and clone size are given by that table; D and trimming were obtained from the DNA. The top ten clones hold about 0.9% of a sample with fewer than 150,000 clones, almost 90% of them seen once. The data derive from a study of blood T cell repertoires in COVID-19. About the study: There were acute and convalescent COVID-19 samples, and they came from the United States, Italy and Spain. Sample material is recorded as cDNA or gDNA derived from T cells, B-cell-depleted T cells, or PBMCs.

The V gene's germline CDR1 is MDHEN and CDR2 SYDVKM. This CDR3 has 14 residues. With 6 bases clipped from V and 2 bases from J, the junction kept 6 bases outside the gene matches. V usage is TRBV28 and J usage is TRBJ2-7, with 8 bases fitting TRBD2. Sample: peripheral blood. The sequence was obtained from a woman aged 45-65 years with active or convalescent COVID-19. CDR3 in amino acids: CASSHEAGAYEQYF. CDR3 nucleotides: TGTGCCAGCAGCCACGAAGCGGGAGCCTACGAGCAGTACTTC.